The rows below give T cell receptor beta chains drawn from one sample of a study of blood T cell repertoires in COVID-19. The protocol was immunoSEQ multiplex PCR, while the TCRdb copy is restricted to in-frame clones and leaves out a portion. This sample has approximately 500,000 clones; 89% occur once, and the top ten carry over 0.7%. Material for sequencing was peripheral blood. These receptor sequences come from a young man with COVID-19, enrolled during active disease. Each CDR3 is given with its conserved first and last residue. Size is stated for part of the rows, as once, few or many counts, or as a class when the clone is expanded.

v_call	j_call	clone_size	cdr3_aa
TRBV11-3	TRBJ2-7	once	CASSLGAGGEQYF
TRBV7-9	TRBJ1-4	.	CASSAGLGKLFF
TRBV7-2	TRBJ2-1	.	CASSFDGLAGYNEQFF
TRBV11-2	TRBJ2-6	.	CASSPHSGANVLTF
TRBV5-1	TRBJ2-3	.	CASSSAGTIDTQYF
TRBV10-3	TRBJ1-1	.	CAISDPGLVGEAFF
TRBV27	TRBJ2-7	.	CASSLQGRGGLNSYEQYF
TRBV18	TRBJ2-5	.	CASSAGEQETQYF
TRBV3-1/TRBV3-2	TRBJ1-4	.	CASSLQGTNEKLFF
TRBV6-1	TRBJ2-7	.	CASSEARGTYEQYF
TRBV19	TRBJ2-7	.	CASGASGTYEQYF
TRBV20-1	TRBJ1-3	few	CSATGGNTIYF
TRBV18	TRBJ2-1	.	CASSPRTGDYNEQFF
TRBV19	TRBJ1-6	.	CASSIAQDNSPLHF
TRBV4-1	TRBJ2-2	.	CASSHGGSGATGELFF
TRBV6-1	TRBJ2-7	.	CASSEGLAGGTGSYEQYF
TRBV2	TRBJ2-2	.	CASSPIQANTGELFF
TRBV10-2	TRBJ1-2	once	CASTPLDRAGGYTF
TRBV9	TRBJ2-3	.	CASSVGTGIADTQYF
TRBV5-4	TRBJ2-2	.	CASSLPNGLGGELFF
TRBV5-4	TRBJ1-2	.	CASSPGQGNYGYTF
TRBV4-1	TRBJ1-2	.	CASSLEKDRGEGYTF
TRBV19	TRBJ1-5	.	CASRGTGTAQHF
TRBV14	TRBJ2-5	many	CASSQGLLAGEGETQYF
TRBV6-5	TRBJ2-2	.	CASTQLAPGGELFF
TRBV4-1	TRBJ1-1	.	CASSQALRNTEAFF
TRBV6-1	TRBJ1-1	.	CASSEAGGRSAFF
TRBV18	TRBJ1-4	.	CASSPSEFNEKLFF
TRBV27	TRBJ1-2	.	CASSLNSGSKRNF
TRBV27	TRBJ2-2	few	CASSSRTGNTGELFF
TRBV11-2	TRBJ2-1	.	CASSYKNKREGYNEQFF
TRBV4-2	TRBJ1-5	.	CASSQDLNQPQHF
TRBV20-1	TRBJ2-5	.	CSANSQETQYF
TRBV6-2/TRBV6-3	TRBJ2-7	.	CASSPGRYEQYF
TRBV23-1	TRBJ1-1	.	CASSLRTGWNTEAFF
TRBV2	TRBJ2-7	.	CAILLPGRNTYEQYF
TRBV19	TRBJ2-5	.	CASSIDLGGPMETQYF
TRBV2	TRBJ2-3	.	CASIEGIGGTDTQYF
TRBV2	TRBJ2-5	.	CASSDRARETQYF
TRBV6-1	TRBJ1-1	.	CASSEVGGNTEAFF
TRBV6-5	TRBJ2-1	.	CAFRDYNEQFF
TRBV6-6	TRBJ1-6	few	CASSFGSGGSPLHF
TRBV30	TRBJ1-5	.	CAWSGQGNQPQHF
TRBV19	TRBJ1-3	.	CASSMFGSSGNTIYF
TRBV10-2	TRBJ1-2	.	CASSPGQTNGYTF
TRBV11-2	TRBJ1-2	.	CASSLNQGDGYTF
TRBV3-1/TRBV3-2	TRBJ1-1	.	CASSHTGSRYEAFF
TRBV19	TRBJ1-1	.	CASSNQVANTEAFF
TRBV9	TRBJ2-5	few	CASSVDRGETQYF
TRBV19	TRBJ2-3	.	CASSRRTSTLTTDTQYF
TRBV30	TRBJ1-1	.	CAWSSGPMNTEAFF
TRBV6-1	TRBJ2-3	.	CASSEAGGRTDTQYF
TRBV2	TRBJ2-1	.	CASSVTSGKIF
TRBV4-1	TRBJ2-2	.	CASSRSLAETGELFF